A selection of T cell receptor beta chains follows, all from one sample in a study of spatial heterogeneity in lung cancer. Using its own MiXCR run on the 5' RACE reads, TCRdb lists one record per CDR3 protein. The sample contains about 18,000 distinct CDR3 sequences, roughly 7.5% of which appear only once. The source material was lung tumor tissue, sampled at surgery. The receptors derive from a male donor with early-stage non-small cell lung cancer. Both conserved end residues are part of each CDR3. The D gene is left open where the match is weak. Expanded clones get a size class; other rows say once, few or many, or leave the size out.

d_gene: NA; v_gene: TRBV6-1; abundance: few; j_gene: TRBJ1-1; CDR3nt: TGTGCCAGCAACCACCTCGAGGACACTGAAGCTTTCTTT; CDR3aa: CASNHLEDTEAFF
d_gene: TRBD2; v_gene: TRBV2; abundance: many; j_gene: TRBJ2-7; CDR3nt: TGTGCCAGCAGTGAAGGTAGCGGGGGAGCCCTATCTTCTTACGAGCAGTACTTC; CDR3aa: CASSEGSGGALSSYEQYF
d_gene: NA; v_gene: TRBV12-3/TRBV12-4; abundance: many; j_gene: TRBJ2-7; CDR3nt: TGTGCCAGCAGTTTACACAGGGTCTACGAGCAGTACTTC; CDR3aa: CASSLHRVYEQYF
d_gene: NA; v_gene: TRBV7-9; abundance: many; j_gene: TRBJ2-1; CDR3nt: TGTGCCAGCAGCTTAGACAACCGGCAGTTCTTC; CDR3aa: CASSLDNRQFF
d_gene: NA; v_gene: TRBV27; abundance: few; j_gene: TRBJ2-5; CDR3nt: TGTGCCAGCAGTTTAGCGACTACCTCCAAAGAGACCCAGTACTTC; CDR3aa: CASSLATTSKETQYF
d_gene: NA; v_gene: TRBV4-3; abundance: few; j_gene: TRBJ2-5; CDR3nt: TGCGCCAGCAGCCAAGATTCGGGTACGAAAGAGACCCAGTACTTC; CDR3aa: CASSQDSGTKETQYF
d_gene: NA; v_gene: TRBV9; abundance: many; j_gene: TRBJ1-1; CDR3nt: TGTGCCAGCAGCTCGACAGGGAACACTGAAGCTTTCTTT; CDR3aa: CASSSTGNTEAFF
d_gene: NA; v_gene: TRBV7-8; abundance: many; j_gene: TRBJ2-3; CDR3nt: TGTGCCAGCAGCTTAGGAGAACGGGGGAGCACAGATACGCAGTATTTT; CDR3aa: CASSLGERGSTDTQYF
d_gene: NA; v_gene: TRBV12-3/TRBV12-4; abundance: many; j_gene: TRBJ2-5; CDR3nt: TGTGCCAGCAGTTTGGGGGGCCCCCAGTACTTC; CDR3aa: CASSLGGPQYF
d_gene: NA; v_gene: TRBV7-9; abundance: NA; j_gene: TRBJ2-7; CDR3nt: TGTGCCAGCAGCTCAGACTTAGGCGAGCAGTACTTC; CDR3aa: CASSSDLGEQYF
d_gene: NA; v_gene: TRBV4-1; abundance: few; j_gene: TRBJ2-7; CDR3nt: TGCGCCAGCAGCCAAGAATCCTATAGGTACGAGCAGTACTTC; CDR3aa: CASSQESYRYEQYF
d_gene: NA; v_gene: TRBV5-1; abundance: NA; j_gene: TRBJ2-2; CDR3nt: TGCGCCAGCAAGGATCAGGTTCTCGGCACCGGGGAGCTGTTTTTT; CDR3aa: CASKDQVLGTGELFF
d_gene: NA; v_gene: TRBV6-5; abundance: few; j_gene: TRBJ2-5; CDR3nt: TGTGCCAGCAGTCGGTATACCCCAGGAGAGACCCAGTACTTC; CDR3aa: CASSRYTPGETQYF
d_gene: NA; v_gene: TRBV30; abundance: NA; j_gene: TRBJ1-6; CDR3nt: TGTGCCTGGAGTTTCCCCGATTCACCCCTCCACTTT; CDR3aa: CAWSFPDSPLHF
d_gene: NA; v_gene: TRBV24-1; abundance: few; j_gene: TRBJ2-3; CDR3nt: TGTGCCACCAGTGATTCGGCGGAGACTAGCACAGATACGCAGTATTTT; CDR3aa: CATSDSAETSTDTQYF
d_gene: NA; v_gene: TRBV9; abundance: NA; j_gene: TRBJ1-2; CDR3nt: TGTGCCAGCAGCGTAGACGAAGGAGGCTACACCTTC; CDR3aa: CASSVDEGGYTF
d_gene: TRBD1; v_gene: TRBV27; abundance: many; j_gene: TRBJ2-3; CDR3nt: TGTGCCAGCAGAACAGGGGCCACAAATACGCAGTATTTT; CDR3aa: CASRTGATNTQYF
d_gene: NA; v_gene: TRBV13; abundance: many; j_gene: TRBJ2-2; CDR3nt: TGTGCCAGCAGCTTACTAACGCTGAGAGGGGAAGCCAACACCGGGGAGCTGTTTTTT; CDR3aa: CASSLLTLRGEANTGELFF
d_gene: NA; v_gene: TRBV28; abundance: many; j_gene: TRBJ1-3; CDR3nt: TGTGCCAGCAGTCCTGCGGGGCTCGGGGCCGGAAACACCATATATTTT; CDR3aa: CASSPAGLGAGNTIYF
d_gene: NA; v_gene: TRBV27; abundance: many; j_gene: TRBJ1-6; CDR3nt: TGTGCCAGCAGTCCCCGGGCCGCGCCCGATTCACCCCTCCACTTT; CDR3aa: CASSPRAAPDSPLHF
d_gene: NA; v_gene: TRBV19; abundance: many; j_gene: TRBJ2-3; CDR3nt: TGTGCCAGTAGTATCGAGCCCCCCAGTGCGACCCAGGTCACGCAGTATTTT; CDR3aa: CASSIEPPSATQVTQYF
d_gene: TRBD1; v_gene: TRBV6-6; abundance: many; j_gene: TRBJ1-2; CDR3nt: TGTGCCAGCAGTCTACAGGGGGCGGAGGGCTACACCTTC; CDR3aa: CASSLQGAEGYTF
d_gene: NA; v_gene: TRBV5-1; abundance: NA; j_gene: TRBJ2-1; CDR3nt: TGCGCCAGCAGCTTGGTAGAAGGGTTCAATGAGCAGTTCTTC; CDR3aa: CASSLVEGFNEQFF
d_gene: TRBD1; v_gene: TRBV5-1; abundance: many; j_gene: TRBJ2-2; CDR3nt: TGCGCCAGCAGTTGGGACAGGGGTACTGCCGGGGAGCTGTTTTTT; CDR3aa: CASSWDRGTAGELFF
d_gene: NA; v_gene: TRBV7-9; abundance: many; j_gene: TRBJ2-7; CDR3nt: TGTGCCAGCAGCGCCCCTTCGGGACTGTCTACGATGCACTTC; CDR3aa: CASSAPSGLSTMHF
d_gene: NA; v_gene: TRBV4-3; abundance: few; j_gene: TRBJ2-7; CDR3nt: TGCGCCAGCAGCCAAGGATTCTCTCCAGGTTACGAGCAGTACTTC; CDR3aa: CASSQGFSPGYEQYF
d_gene: NA; v_gene: TRBV4-1; abundance: medium-sized; j_gene: TRBJ1-6; CDR3nt: TGCGCCAGCAGCCAGGAGACACTTACCTCCTATAATTCACCCCTCCACTTT; CDR3aa: CASSQETLTSYNSPLHF
d_gene: NA; v_gene: TRBV20-1; abundance: NA; j_gene: TRBJ1-1; CDR3nt: TGCAGTGCTAGCAACAGGCCAAACACTGAAGCTTTCTTT; CDR3aa: CSASNRPNTEAFF
d_gene: NA; v_gene: TRBV7-8; abundance: few; j_gene: TRBJ2-5; CDR3nt: TGTGCCAGCAGCTTATACCTACAAGAGACCCAGTACTTC; CDR3aa: CASSLYLQETQYF
d_gene: NA; v_gene: TRBV30; abundance: many; j_gene: TRBJ1-5; CDR3nt: TGTGCCTGGAGTGTCGGGGGCGATCAGCCCCAGCATTTT; CDR3aa: CAWSVGGDQPQHF
d_gene: NA; v_gene: TRBV20-1; abundance: medium-sized; j_gene: TRBJ2-2; CDR3nt: TGCAGTGCCGCGAAGGGCTGGAACACCGGGGAGCTGTTTTTT; CDR3aa: CSAAKGWNTGELFF
d_gene: NA; v_gene: TRBV14; abundance: medium-sized; j_gene: TRBJ1-6; CDR3nt: TGTGCCAGCAGCTTTGGTTACTCTAATTCACCCCTCCACTTT; CDR3aa: CASSFGYSNSPLHF
d_gene: NA; v_gene: TRBV12-3/TRBV12-4; abundance: NA; j_gene: TRBJ2-3; CDR3nt: TGTGCCAGCAGTTTTCGGGACGGCACAGATACGCAGTATTTT; CDR3aa: CASSFRDGTDTQYF
d_gene: TRBD1; v_gene: TRBV4-2; abundance: many; j_gene: TRBJ2-2; CDR3nt: TGTGCCAGCAGCCAAACGGACAGGGTAACCGGGGAGCTGTTTTTT; CDR3aa: CASSQTDRVTGELFF
d_gene: NA; v_gene: TRBV7-2; abundance: many; j_gene: TRBJ2-1; CDR3nt: TGTGCCAGCAGCTTCCAGGTCAATGAGCAGTTCTTC; CDR3aa: CASSFQVNEQFF
d_gene: NA; v_gene: TRBV5-6; abundance: few; j_gene: TRBJ1-5; CDR3nt: TGTGCCAGCAGCTTCGGGACCGCGTTGGGGAATCAGCCCCAGCATTTT; CDR3aa: CASSFGTALGNQPQHF
d_gene: NA; v_gene: TRBV7-2; abundance: NA; j_gene: TRBJ1-5; CDR3nt: TGTGCCAGCAGCCTTATGTTCGTGGGGACTGGCAATCAGCCCCAGCATTTT; CDR3aa: CASSLMFVGTGNQPQHF
d_gene: NA; v_gene: TRBV6-2/TRBV6-3; abundance: few; j_gene: TRBJ1-5; CDR3nt: TGTGCCAGCAGTTATGGGGGCGAACTTCAGCCCCAGCATTTT; CDR3aa: CASSYGGELQPQHF
d_gene: TRBD1; v_gene: TRBV6-6; abundance: many; j_gene: TRBJ2-7; CDR3nt: TGTGCCAGCACCAGGGACAGGGTGTCCTACGAGCAGTACTTC; CDR3aa: CASTRDRVSYEQYF
d_gene: TRBD1; v_gene: TRBV6-5; abundance: few; j_gene: TRBJ1-1; CDR3nt: TGTGCCAGCAGTTCCTGGACAGGGAGCACTGAAGCTTTCTTT; CDR3aa: CASSSWTGSTEAFF
d_gene: NA; v_gene: TRBV27; abundance: many; j_gene: TRBJ1-4; CDR3nt: TGTGCCAGCAGCTCCTGGACGGATGAAAAACTGTTTTTT; CDR3aa: CASSSWTDEKLFF